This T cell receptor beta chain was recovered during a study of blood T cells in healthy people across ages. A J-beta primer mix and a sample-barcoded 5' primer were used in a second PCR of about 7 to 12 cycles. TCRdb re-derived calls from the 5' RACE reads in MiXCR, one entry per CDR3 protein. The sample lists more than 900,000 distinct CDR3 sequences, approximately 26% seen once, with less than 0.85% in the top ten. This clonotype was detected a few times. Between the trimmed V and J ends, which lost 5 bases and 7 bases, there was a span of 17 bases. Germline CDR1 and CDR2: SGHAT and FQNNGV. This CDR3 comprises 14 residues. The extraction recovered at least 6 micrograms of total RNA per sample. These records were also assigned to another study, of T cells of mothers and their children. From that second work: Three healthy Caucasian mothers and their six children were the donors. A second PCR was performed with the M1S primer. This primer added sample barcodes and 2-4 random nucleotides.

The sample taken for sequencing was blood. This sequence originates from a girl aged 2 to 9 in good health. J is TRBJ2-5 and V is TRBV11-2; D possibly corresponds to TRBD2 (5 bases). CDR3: CASSIQDIGGTQYF. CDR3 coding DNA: TGTGCCAGCAGCATCCAAGACATCGGAGGGACCCAGTACTTC. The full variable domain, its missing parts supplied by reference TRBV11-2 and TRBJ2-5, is EAGVAQSPRYKIIEKRQSVAFWCNPISGHATLYWYQQILGQGPKLLIQFQNNGVVDDSQLPKDRFSAERLKGVDSTLKIQPAKLEDSAVYLCASSIQDIGGTQYFGPGTRLLVL.